Listed below are T cell receptor beta chains from one sample, sequenced in a study of cytomegalovirus exposure and HLA in healthy donors. Some clones are missing from TCRdb's copy, which holds only in-frame ones; the method was immunoSEQ multiplex PCR. The repertoire consists of 200,000 to 250,000 clones, with around 88% occurring once and the leading ten covering roughly 1%. The sequencing input was PBMCs. The receptors derive from a woman aged 18-29 years in good health and CMV-seronegative. The conserved cysteine and the conserved F or W are not part of the CDR3 here. D genes are given only for firm matches.

d_gene: TRBD2
j_gene: TRBJ2-7
v_gene: TRBV4-1
CDR3aa: ASSQPRALSGGANEQY

d_gene: .
j_gene: TRBJ2-2
v_gene: TRBV6-1
CDR3aa: ASSESRRGLF

d_gene: .
j_gene: TRBJ2-7
v_gene: TRBV27
CDR3aa: ASSFVPTYEQY

d_gene: TRBD1
j_gene: TRBJ2-2
v_gene: TRBV19
CDR3aa: ALQGVTGELF

d_gene: TRBD1
j_gene: TRBJ1-1
v_gene: TRBV19
CDR3aa: ASSLDRGFTEAF

d_gene: .
j_gene: TRBJ1-4
v_gene: TRBV11-2
CDR3aa: ASSLGQSFEKLF

d_gene: .
j_gene: TRBJ1-1
v_gene: TRBV13
CDR3aa: ASSFNRNTEAF

d_gene: .
j_gene: TRBJ2-2
v_gene: TRBV7-6
CDR3aa: ASSSQGGKFSTGELF

d_gene: .
j_gene: TRBJ1-4
v_gene: TRBV6-5
CDR3aa: ASSYRGGEKLF

d_gene: TRBD1
j_gene: TRBJ2-1
v_gene: TRBV5-4
CDR3aa: ASSLGQGSIAYNEQF

d_gene: TRBD1
j_gene: TRBJ1-2
v_gene: TRBV5-1
CDR3aa: ASSLRTGRNYGYT

d_gene: .
j_gene: TRBJ1-3
v_gene: TRBV19
CDR3aa: ASSIAPGSGNTIY

d_gene: .
j_gene: TRBJ2-7
v_gene: TRBV6-6
CDR3aa: ASSLTLYEQY

d_gene: TRBD1
j_gene: TRBJ2-1
v_gene: TRBV7-9
CDR3aa: ASSVGQGWEQF

d_gene: .
j_gene: TRBJ1-5
v_gene: TRBV5-8
CDR3aa: ASSFFNSNQPQH

d_gene: TRBD2
j_gene: TRBJ2-1
v_gene: TRBV10-1
CDR3aa: ASSEGLAGASQQF

d_gene: .
j_gene: TRBJ2-7
v_gene: TRBV10-3
CDR3aa: AISEPSGEQGYEQY

d_gene: TRBD2
j_gene: TRBJ2-5
v_gene: TRBV6-5
CDR3aa: ASSRSGVEETQY

d_gene: .
j_gene: TRBJ2-7
v_gene: TRBV7-9
CDR3aa: ASSLALGGNEQY

d_gene: .
j_gene: TRBJ1-6
v_gene: TRBV6-5
CDR3aa: ASSYEPGGTGSPLH

d_gene: .
j_gene: TRBJ1-2
v_gene: TRBV6-1
CDR3aa: ASSEIGEGRGYT

d_gene: .
j_gene: TRBJ2-7
v_gene: TRBV5-1
CDR3aa: ASSFYGRDRGYEQY

d_gene: .
j_gene: TRBJ2-1
v_gene: TRBV10-3
CDR3aa: AISVSSGFINEQF

d_gene: TRBD2
j_gene: TRBJ2-3
v_gene: TRBV5-1
CDR3aa: ASTGLAGTTDTQY

d_gene: .
j_gene: TRBJ2-7
v_gene: TRBV13
CDR3aa: ASSLGRAYEQY

d_gene: .
j_gene: TRBJ2-1
v_gene: TRBV11-2
CDR3aa: ASSPDGGSYNEQF